These 32 T cell receptor beta chains share one sample of origin, sequenced in a study of blood T cell repertoires in COVID-19. Data came from immunoSEQ multiplex PCR; TCRdb stores just in-frame clones and leaves some out. The sample holds a few hundred thousand clones; approximately 90% are singletons and the top ten take about 3%. Material for sequencing was peripheral blood. The receptors here all came from a woman in her twenties or thirties with active or convalescent COVID-19.

The V gene is TRBV7-8, the J gene TRBJ1-5, with D perhaps TRBD1 (5 bases). This CDR3 is built from 14 residues. Per the germline V gene, CDR1 is SGHVS and CDR2 is FQNEAQ. Trimming took off 6 bases at V and 3 bases at J, with 12 bases between the two ends. CDR3 residues: CASSPTAINQPQHF. DNA of the CDR3: TGTGCCAGCAGTCCGACAGCGATCAATCAGCCCCAGCATTTT.

This clone was found once. This chain joins TRBV5-4 and TRBJ1-4; D is unclear. The germline CDR1 and CDR2 sequences are SGHNT and YYREEE (reference sequence). The V end lost 0 bases, the J end lost 8 bases, and 11 bases lay between the germline ends. The CDR3 sequence is 14 residues long. CDR3 in amino acids: CASSLAGPREKLFF. In nucleotides, the CDR3 is TGTGCCAGCAGCTTGGCTGGGCCCAGGGAAAAACTGTTTTTT.

The chain employs TRBV5-1 and TRBJ2-1; 10 bases fit TRBD2. Germline CDR1 and CDR2: SGHRS and YFSETQ. The trim removed 6 bases at V and 11 bases at J, leaving 11 bases unmatched. CDR3 length: 14 residues. CDR3 bases: TGCGCCAGCACGAGCGGGGGGGCGCCCCGGAAGCAGTTCTTC. It specifies CASTSGGAPRKQFF.

The chain joins TRBV7-9 to TRBJ1-2, with 11 bases lining up with TRBD1. The CDR3 runs to 15 residues. Germline V CDR1 and CDR2: SEHNR, FQNEAQ (reference sequence). V shed 4 bases and J 4 bases; nucleotides not matched to a gene: 5. CDR3 nucleotide sequence: TGTGCCAGCAGCTCCCGGGACAGGGGGAGCTATGGCTACACCTTC. As protein: CASSSRDRGSYGYTF.

This clone has just a few counts. This chain joins TRBV19 and TRBJ1-5, with TRBD1 matching over 8 bases. Germline-derived CDR1 and CDR2 are LNHDA and SQIVND (reference sequence). V was pared by 3 bases and J by 5 bases, with 12 bases of the junction left unmatched. The CDR3 sequence is 17 residues long. CDR3 in DNA: TGTGCCAGTAGTATCCGACAGGGGTCTACCTCCTATCAGCCCCAGCATTTT. This encodes CASSIRQGSTSYQPQHF.

This clone has just one count. The V gene is TRBV6-2 or TRBV6-3, the J gene TRBJ1-5, with 7 bases matching TRBD1. This CDR3 is built from 15 residues. CDR1 is MNHEY, CDR2 SVGEGT, per germline. The V segment lost 2 bases and the J segment 6 bases; nucleotides outside the gene matches: 7. The CDR3 reads CASSYSTGVGQPQHF. CDR3 DNA sequence: TGTGCCAGCAGTTACAGTACAGGGGTGGGTCAGCCCCAGCATTTT.

This clone was detected only a few times. The rearrangement links TRBV7-3 to TRBJ2-1; a possible D gene is TRBD2 (6 bases). The CDR3 sequence is 14 residues long. Trimming cost V 1 base and J 9 bases, with 13 bases left between them. Germline V gene lookup returns CDR1 SGHTA and CDR2 FQGTGA. The CDR3 nucleotides read TGTGCCAGCAGCTTAATATCTGCTAGCGCTGAGCAGTTCTTC. Amino acid sequence: CASSLISASAEQFF.

The chain joins TRBV15 to TRBJ2-7, with a possible D match to TRBD1 (5 bases). The CDR3 runs 15 residues. V was pared by 1 base and J by 1 base, with 11 bases between. Per germline, CDR1 LNHNV and CDR2 YYDKDF (reference sequence). The CDR3: CATSRGGSLSYEQYF. CDR3 nucleotides: TGTGCCACCAGCAGAGGGGGCAGTCTATCCTACGAGCAGTACTTC. The full variable domain, rest sourced from reference TRBV15 and TRBJ2-7, is DAMVIQNPRYQVTQFGKPVTLSCSQTLNHNVMYWYQQKSSQAPKLLFHYYDKDFNNEADTPDNFQSRRPNTSFCFLDIRSPGLGDTAMYLCATSRGGSLSYEQYFGPGTRLTVT.

The chain recombines TRBV18 with TRBJ2-7; D not certain. V was trimmed by 2 bases and J by 7 bases, leaving 9 bases between them. The CDR3 covers 12 residues. Germline CDR1 reads KGHSH; CDR2 reads LQKENI. For the CDR3, the DNA is TGTGCCAGCTCACCAACTACACGAGAGCAGTACTTC. Translation: CASSPTTREQYF.

The CDR3 is CASSLDSSVAYEQYF. The CDR3 nucleotides read TGTGCCAGCAGCTTAGACTCTAGCGTGGCCTACGAGCAGTACTTC. The chain couples TRBV11-3 to TRBJ2-7; a weak D match, TRBD2 (6 bases). This CDR3 contains 15 residues. V was shortened by 0 bases and J by 2 bases, with 11 bases between the two germline ends. CDR1 is SGHNT, CDR2 YENEEA, per germline.

This clone was recorded once. This sequence joins TRBV11-2 and TRBJ1-4, with D possibly being TRBD1 (6 bases). Trimming stripped 3 bases from V and 8 bases from J, with 16 bases between. Per the germline V gene, CDR1 is SGHAT and CDR2 is FQNNGV. The CDR3 is made up of 15 amino acids. DNA of the CDR3: TGTGCCAGCAGCTTTGAACGCGGGGGCTGGGAAAAACTGTTTTTT. This sequence encodes CASSFERGGWEKLFF.

The chain recombines TRBV30 with TRBJ1-5; D may be TRBD1 (6 bases). Trimming removed 5 bases at V and 4 bases at J, with 12 bases between. From germline, CDR1 is GTSNPN and CDR2 SVGIG (reference sequence). The CDR3 has 13 residues. The CDR3 sequence is CAWAPGENQPQHF. The CDR3 coding sequence is TGTGCCTGGGCCCCAGGGGAGAATCAGCCCCAGCATTTT. The full variable domain, in which reference TRBV30 and TRBJ1-5 provide the parts outside the CDR3, is SQTIHQWPATLVQPVGSPLSLECTVEGTSNPNLYWYRQAAGRGLQLLFYSVGIGQISSEVPQNLSASRPQDRQFILSSKKLLLSDSGFYLCAWAPGENQPQHFGDGTRLSIL.

This rearrangement joins TRBV6-5 to TRBJ1-2; 7 bases are a match to TRBD1. The CDR3 covers 14 residues. V was pared by 4 bases and J by 3 bases, with 5 bases of the junction left unmatched. Germline CDR1 and CDR2: MNHEY and SVGAGI. The CDR3 bases are TGTGCCAGCAGTTCCCCGACAGGGTACTATGGCTACACCTTC. It codes for CASSSPTGYYGYTF.

The chain has TRBV7-2 and TRBJ1-3, with TRBD1 identical over 9 bases. This CDR3 has 15 amino acids. Germline V CDR1 and CDR2: SGHTA, FQGNSA. V lost 5 bases, J lost 4 bases, and 6 bases stayed unmatched. The CDR3 loop is CASSIRQGGGNTIYF. CDR3 in DNA: TGTGCCAGCAGCATAAGACAGGGGGGAGGAAACACCATATATTTT.

V is TRBV28 and J is TRBJ2-6, with D unclear. Germline lookup yields CDR1 MDHEN and CDR2 SYDVKM. The CDR3 covers 16 residues. V was trimmed by 5 bases and J by 1 base, leaving 12 bases between them. The CDR3 reads CASSPRRLSGANVLTF. CDR3 nucleotides: TGTGCCAGCAGTCCCCGCAGGTTATCTGGGGCCAACGTCCTGACTTTC.

The rearrangement links TRBV5-3 to TRBJ2-1, with D tentatively TRBD2 (5 bases). TRBV5-3 is an ORF for which the function is uncertain. V was pared by 4 bases and J by 6 bases, with 20 bases between. The CDR3 is 16 residues long. The DNA for the CDR3 is TGTGCCAGAAGCGACTTCCTTAGCGCAAGAGGCAATGAGCAGTTCTTC. This codes for CARSDFLSARGNEQFF.

V is TRBV6-2 or TRBV6-3 and J is TRBJ2-3, with a possible D match to TRBD1 (5 bases). The CDR3 extends over 20 amino acids. Trimming removed 3 bases from V and 1 base from J, with 26 bases in between. Germline CDR1 is MNHEY and CDR2 is SVGEGT. The CDR3 coding sequence is TGTGCCAGCAGTTATCCAGCCCGACAGTGGGCGCTTCGAGGCACAGATACGCAGTATTTT. Residues: CASSYPARQWALRGTDTQYF.

This chain joins TRBV5-1 and TRBJ2-1; 9 nucleotides line up with TRBD2. Germline V CDR1 and CDR2: SGHRS, YFSETQ. This CDR3 has 17 amino acids. Unmatched junction bases numbered 16, after V lost 4 bases and J lost 8 bases. Here the CDR3 reads CASSRPRPGLASYEQFF. The CDR3 nucleotides are TGCGCCAGCAGCCGACCTCGACCGGGACTAGCATCCTATGAGCAGTTCTTC.

This chain links TRBV10-1 with TRBJ1-1; perhaps TRBD1 as D (5 bases). The CDR3 loop spans 13 amino acids. CDR1 and CDR2 (germline): WNHNN, SYGVQD (reference sequence). The V end was cut by 4 bases, the J end by 5 bases, with 11 bases between. The DNA of the CDR3 is TGCGCCAGCAGTGGACAGCAAGAGACTGAAGCTTTCTTT. Translating it yields CASSGQQETEAFF.

The sample holds a few counts of this clone. The rearrangement links TRBV29-1 to TRBJ1-4, with D maybe TRBD1 (6 bases). With 3 bases removed from V and 8 bases from J, the gap between germline ends came to 13 bases. Germline lookup yields CDR1 SQVTM and CDR2 ANQGSEA. The CDR3 totals 13 residues. The CDR3: CSVEDSFREKLFF. DNA for the CDR3: TGCAGCGTTGAGGACAGCTTCAGAGAAAAACTGTTTTTT.

The table lists this clone with a count of one. CDR3 in DNA: TGTGCCAGCAGTTTAAACGGGGGAGCTTTCTTT. Its protein product is CASSLNGGAFF. The rearrangement uses TRBV12-3 or TRBV12-4 and TRBJ1-1; the D gene is possibly TRBD1 (5 bases). Trimming shortened V by 2 bases and J by 10 bases, and 8 bases separated the two germline ends. This CDR3 has 11 residues.

This sequence joins TRBV28 and TRBJ1-1; 9 bases line up with TRBD1. The V gene's germline CDR1 is MDHEN and CDR2 SYDVKM. With 6 bases clipped from V and 1 base from J, the junction kept 6 bases outside the gene matches. The CDR3 loop spans 15 amino acids. This CDR3 reads CASSMTGGGNTEAFF. The CDR3 DNA reads TGTGCCAGCAGCATGACAGGGGGAGGGAACACTGAAGCTTTCTTT.

This clone was seen just once. Distinct nucleotide sequences in the sample also encode this CDR3. The chain uses TRBV18 and TRBJ1-5, with D unresolved. CDR3 size: 15 residues. Trimming cost V 3 bases and J 4 bases, with 13 bases left between them. Per the germline V gene, CDR1 is KGHSH and CDR2 is LQKENI. CDR3 coding DNA: TGTGCCAGCTCACCGGCGCAGGCTCTAAATCAGCCCCAGCATTTT. It translates to CASSPAQALNQPQHF.

This sequence joins TRBV2 and TRBJ1-5; D gene unclear. Trimming shortened V by 3 bases and J by 3 bases, and 9 bases separated the two germline ends. The germline CDR1 and CDR2 sequences are SNHLY and FYNNEI. The CDR3 sequence is 14 residues long. CDR3 amino acids: CASSERQYNQPQHF. CDR3 sequence (DNA): TGTGCCAGCAGTGAGAGGCAGTACAATCAGCCCCAGCATTTT.

The gene calls are TRBV25-1 and TRBJ1-2, with 7 positions matching TRBD1. J lost 4 bases, V lost 6 bases, and 8 bases had no gene match. This CDR3 comprises 14 residues. Germline values: CDR1 MGHDK, CDR2 SYGVNS. The CDR3 region has the DNA TGTGCCAGCAGGCAGGGGGGACGGGGCTATGGCTACACCTTC. Its translation: CASRQGGRGYGYTF.

CDR3: CSAGGSNQPQHF. CDR3 in DNA: TGCAGCGCAGGGGGTAGCAATCAGCCCCAGCATTTT. This chain connects TRBV29-1 to TRBJ1-5, with TRBD1 identical over 7 bases. V trimming: 7 bases; J trimming: 0 bases; junction bases outside the gene matches: 0. Germline V gene data show CDR1 as SQVTM and CDR2 as ANQGSEA. CDR3 size: 12 residues.

This chain joins TRBV5-4 and TRBJ2-2; TRBD2 aligns across 11 bases. The CDR3 is made up of 18 amino acids. Germline lookup yields CDR1 SGHNT and CDR2 YYREEE (reference sequence). V lost 1 base, J lost 1 base, and 6 bases stayed unmatched. CDR3: CASSLSSGGLGNTGELFF. The CDR3 DNA reads TGTGCCAGCAGCTTGTCTAGCGGGGGGTTGGGGAACACCGGGGAGCTGTTTTTT.

The chain combines TRBV2 with TRBJ1-6; D unclear. This CDR3 is 14 amino acids long. CDR1 SNHLY and CDR2 FYNNEI come from the germline V gene. Between the trimmed V and J ends, which lost 8 bases and 0 bases, there was a span of 8 bases. The DNA for the CDR3 is TGTGCCAGCCGACTGAGCTCCTATAATTCACCCCTCCACTTT. Residues: CASRLSSYNSPLHF. Full variable domain (outside the CDR3, taken from reference TRBV2 and TRBJ1-6): EPEVTQTPSHQVTQMGQEVILRCVPISNHLYFYWYRQILGQKVEFLVSFYNNEISEKSEIFDDQFSVERPDGSNFTLKIRSTKLEDSAMYFCASRLSSYNSPLHFGNGTRLTVT.

The chain links TRBV27 to TRBJ1-1, with 8 bases that match TRBD1. Trimming cost V 8 bases and J 11 bases; bases outside gene matches: 7. Germline V gene sequence: CDR1 MNHEY, CDR2 SMNVEV (reference sequence). There are 11 residues in the CDR3. DNA for the CDR3: TGTGCCAGCCGTAACAGGGGGGGGGCTTTCTTT. This translates into CASRNRGGAFF.

The chain employs TRBV6-5 and TRBJ2-2; D perhaps matches TRBD2 (5 bases). The V gene lost 7 bases and the J gene lost 3 bases, with 12 bases spanning the gap. The CDR3 runs 14 residues. The germline gives CDR1 MNHEY, CDR2 SVGAGI. CDR3 sequence (DNA): TGTGCCAGCACCCATTACGGGGACACCGGGGAGCTGTTTTTT. Its translation is CASTHYGDTGELFF.

V gene TRBV3-1 (or the pseudogene TRBV3-2) combines with J gene TRBJ2-7; D is unresolved. V shed 4 bases and J shed 0 bases, with 10 bases lying between them. CDR3 size: 14 residues. CDR1 and CDR2 (germline): LGHDT, YNNKEL (reference sequence). The CDR3 sequence is CASSPSPSSYEQYF. CDR3 in DNA: TGTGCCAGCAGCCCGAGCCCTAGCTCCTACGAGCAGTACTTC.

A few counts support this clone. The V gene is TRBV7-2, the J gene TRBJ2-3, with 13 bases matching TRBD2. The CDR3 has 16 residues. After removal of 1 base from V and 6 bases from J, the junction contained 4 bases not matched to a gene. Germline loops: CDR1 SGHTA, CDR2 FQGNSA. CDR3 sequence (DNA): TGTGCCAGCAGCTTAGGGGGGACTAGCGGGACTGATACGCAGTATTTT. Encoded protein: CASSLGGTSGTDTQYF.